The clone carrying this T cell receptor beta chain was seen many times. Its antigen is unknown. CDR1 is MNHEY, CDR2 SVGAGI, per germline. The CDR3 is made up of 14 amino acids. The V and J ends lost 2 bases and 1 base respectively, with 8 bases between them. The protocol attached unique molecular identifiers to individual cDNA molecules. TCRdb called the 5' RACE reads again in MiXCR, with one record for every CDR3 protein. The table lists about 86,000 distinct CDR3 sequences, roughly 14% of them singletons. This entry belongs to a study of early T cells in non-severe SARS-CoV-2 infection. Study findings and constraints: VDJdb-based annotation leaned toward anti-spike CD8 responses and missed private and CD4 specificities.

Input material: whole blood. This receptor was obtained from an adult who was a healthcare worker with PCR-confirmed SARS-CoV-2 infection or an uninfected control (not recorded which). The chain recombines TRBV6-5 with TRBJ1-2, with D perhaps matching TRBD1 (6 bases). This CDR3 is CASSYEGVNYGYTF. The CDR3 bases are TGTGCCAGCAGTTACGAGGGGGTTAACTATGGCTACACCTTC.